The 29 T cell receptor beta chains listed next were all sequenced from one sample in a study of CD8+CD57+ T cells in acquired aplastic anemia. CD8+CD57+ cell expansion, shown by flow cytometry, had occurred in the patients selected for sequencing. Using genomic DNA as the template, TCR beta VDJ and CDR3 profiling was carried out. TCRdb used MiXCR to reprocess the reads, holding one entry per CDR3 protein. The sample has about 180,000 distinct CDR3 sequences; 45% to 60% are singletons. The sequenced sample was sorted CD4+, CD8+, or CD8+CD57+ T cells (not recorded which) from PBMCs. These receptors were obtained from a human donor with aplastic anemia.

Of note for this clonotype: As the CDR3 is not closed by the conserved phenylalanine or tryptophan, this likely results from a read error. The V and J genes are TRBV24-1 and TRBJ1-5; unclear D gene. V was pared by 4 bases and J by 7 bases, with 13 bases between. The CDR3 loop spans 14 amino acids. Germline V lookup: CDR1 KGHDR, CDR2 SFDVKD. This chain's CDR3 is CATSDNRLKQPQHS. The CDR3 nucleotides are TGTGCCACCAGTGACAACAGACTTAAGCAGCCCCAGCATTCT.

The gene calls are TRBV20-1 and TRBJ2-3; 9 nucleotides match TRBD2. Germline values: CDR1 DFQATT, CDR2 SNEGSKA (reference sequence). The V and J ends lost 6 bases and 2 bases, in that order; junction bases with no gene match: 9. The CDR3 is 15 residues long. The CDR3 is CSAEGLADDTDTQYF. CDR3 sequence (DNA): TGCAGTGCAGAGGGACTAGCCGACGACACAGATACGCAGTATTTT.

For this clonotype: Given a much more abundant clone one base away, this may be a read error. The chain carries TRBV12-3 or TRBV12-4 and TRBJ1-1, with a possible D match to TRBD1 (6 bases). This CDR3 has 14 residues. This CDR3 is CASSLARGRSEASF. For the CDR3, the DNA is TGTGCCAGCAGTTTAGCCCGGGGGCGGAGTGAAGCTTCCTTT.

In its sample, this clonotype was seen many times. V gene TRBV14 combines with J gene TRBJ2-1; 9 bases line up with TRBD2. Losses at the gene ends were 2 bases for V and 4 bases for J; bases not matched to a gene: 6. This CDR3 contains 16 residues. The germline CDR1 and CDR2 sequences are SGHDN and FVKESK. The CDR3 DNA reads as TGTGCCAGCAGCCAACTTCGCGGGGGGGTGTACAATGAGCAGTTCTTC. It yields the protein CASSQLRGGVYNEQFF.

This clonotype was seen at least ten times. The CDR3 nucleotides read TGTGCCAGCAGTGACCCCGGGACACTGAACACTGAAGCTTTCTTT. This encodes CASSDPGTLNTEAFF. The chain is built from TRBV6-2 or TRBV6-3 and TRBJ1-1, with D perhaps TRBD1 (6 bases). With 5 bases removed from V and 0 bases from J, the gap between germline ends came to 13 bases. The CDR3 is 15 amino acids. From germline, CDR1 is MNHEY and CDR2 SVGEGT.

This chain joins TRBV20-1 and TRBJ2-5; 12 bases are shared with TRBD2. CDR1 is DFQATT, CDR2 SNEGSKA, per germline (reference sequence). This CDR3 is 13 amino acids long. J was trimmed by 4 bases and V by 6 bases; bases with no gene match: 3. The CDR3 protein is CSASTSGGETQYF. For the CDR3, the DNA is TGCAGTGCATCGACTAGCGGGGGAGAGACCCAGTACTTC.

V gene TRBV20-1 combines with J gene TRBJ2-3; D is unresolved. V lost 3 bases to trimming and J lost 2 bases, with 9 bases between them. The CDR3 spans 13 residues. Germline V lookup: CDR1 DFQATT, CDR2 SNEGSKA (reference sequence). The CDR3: CSARVAITDTQYF. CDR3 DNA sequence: TGCAGTGCTAGGGTAGCAATCACAGATACGCAGTATTTT.

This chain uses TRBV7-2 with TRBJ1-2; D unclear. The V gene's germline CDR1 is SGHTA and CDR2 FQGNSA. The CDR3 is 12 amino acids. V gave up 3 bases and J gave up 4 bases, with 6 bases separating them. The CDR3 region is CASSLNGYGYTF. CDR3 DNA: TGTGCCAGCAGCTTGAATGGCTATGGCTACACCTTC.

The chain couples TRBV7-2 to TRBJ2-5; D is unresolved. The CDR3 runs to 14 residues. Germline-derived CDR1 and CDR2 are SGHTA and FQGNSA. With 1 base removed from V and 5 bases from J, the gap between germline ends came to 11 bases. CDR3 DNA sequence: TGTGCCAGCAGCTTAGGACTTCCCCCGGAGACCCAGTACTTC. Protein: CASSLGLPPETQYF.

CDR3 residues: CAISYSTDTQYF. CDR3 nucleotides: TGTGCCATCAGCTACAGCACAGATACGCAGTATTTT. The chain joins TRBV10-3 to TRBJ2-3; unclear D gene. The CDR3 runs 12 residues. The V end was cut by 6 bases, the J end by 0 bases, with 4 bases between. CDR1 is ENHRY and CDR2 is SYGVKD in the germline V gene.

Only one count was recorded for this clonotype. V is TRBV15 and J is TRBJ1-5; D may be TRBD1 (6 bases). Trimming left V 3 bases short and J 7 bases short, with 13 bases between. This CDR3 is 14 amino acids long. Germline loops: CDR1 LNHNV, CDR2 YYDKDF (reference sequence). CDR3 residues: CATSSSVGGQPQHF. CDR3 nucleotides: TGTGCCACCAGCAGTTCGGTAGGGGGGCAGCCCCAGCATTTT.

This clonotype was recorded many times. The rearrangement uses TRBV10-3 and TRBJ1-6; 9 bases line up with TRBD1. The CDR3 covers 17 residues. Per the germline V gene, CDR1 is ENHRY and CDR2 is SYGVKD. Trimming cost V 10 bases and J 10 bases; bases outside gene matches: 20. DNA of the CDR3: TGTGCCACCAAAACGGGACAGGGATCTTTCAGAAACTCACCCCTCCACTTT. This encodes CATKTGQGSFRNSPLHF.

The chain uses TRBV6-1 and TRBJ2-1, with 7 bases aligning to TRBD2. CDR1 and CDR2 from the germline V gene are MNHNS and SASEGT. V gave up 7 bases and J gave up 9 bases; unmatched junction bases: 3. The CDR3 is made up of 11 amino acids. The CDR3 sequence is CASKGRGEQFF. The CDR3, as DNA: TGTGCCAGCAAGGGGAGGGGTGAGCAGTTCTTC.

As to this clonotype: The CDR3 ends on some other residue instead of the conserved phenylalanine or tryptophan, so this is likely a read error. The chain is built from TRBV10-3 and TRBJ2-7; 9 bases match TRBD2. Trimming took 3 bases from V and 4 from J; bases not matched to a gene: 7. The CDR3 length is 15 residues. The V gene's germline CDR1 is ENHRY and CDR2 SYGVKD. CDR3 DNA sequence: TGTGCCATCAGTGACGGTAGCGGGAGCCGATACGAGCAGTACTCC. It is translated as CAISDGSGSRYEQYS.

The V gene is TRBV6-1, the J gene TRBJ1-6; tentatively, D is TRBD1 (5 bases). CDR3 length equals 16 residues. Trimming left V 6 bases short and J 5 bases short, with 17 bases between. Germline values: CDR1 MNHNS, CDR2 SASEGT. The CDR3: CASRRGAGVHNSPLHF. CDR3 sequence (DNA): TGTGCCAGCAGGAGAGGCGCGGGGGTCCATAATTCACCCCTCCACTTT.

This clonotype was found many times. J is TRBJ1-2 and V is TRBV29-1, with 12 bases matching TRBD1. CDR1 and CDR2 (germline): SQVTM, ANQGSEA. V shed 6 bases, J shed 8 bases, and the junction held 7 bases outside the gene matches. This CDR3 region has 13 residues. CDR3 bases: TGCAGCGTGCCGGGACAGGGGGCCTTAGGCTACACCTTC. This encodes CSVPGQGALGYTF.

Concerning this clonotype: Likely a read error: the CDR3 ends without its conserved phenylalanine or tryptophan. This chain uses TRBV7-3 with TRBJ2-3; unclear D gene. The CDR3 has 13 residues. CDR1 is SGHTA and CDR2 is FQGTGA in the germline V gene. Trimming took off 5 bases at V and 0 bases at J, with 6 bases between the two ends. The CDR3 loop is CASSPASTDTQYL. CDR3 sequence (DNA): TGTGCCAGCAGCCCAGCTAGCACAGATACGCAGTATCTT.

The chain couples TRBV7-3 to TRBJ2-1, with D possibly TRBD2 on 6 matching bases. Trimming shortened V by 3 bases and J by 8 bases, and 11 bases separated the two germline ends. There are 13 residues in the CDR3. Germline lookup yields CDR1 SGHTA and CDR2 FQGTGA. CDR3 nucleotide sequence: TGTGCCAGCAGCTTGGGAGGACTCGATGAGCAGTTCTTC. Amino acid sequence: CASSLGGLDEQFF.

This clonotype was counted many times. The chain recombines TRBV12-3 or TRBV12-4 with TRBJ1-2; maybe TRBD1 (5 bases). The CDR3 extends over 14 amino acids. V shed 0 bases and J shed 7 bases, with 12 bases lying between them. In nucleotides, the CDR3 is TGTGCCAGCAGTTTAGCAGGGGATTTCGGTGGCTACACCTTC. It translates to CASSLAGDFGGYTF.

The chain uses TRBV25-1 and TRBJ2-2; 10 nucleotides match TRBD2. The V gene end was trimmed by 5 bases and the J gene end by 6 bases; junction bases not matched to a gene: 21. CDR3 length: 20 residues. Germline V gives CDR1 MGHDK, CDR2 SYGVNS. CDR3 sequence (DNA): TGTGCCAGCAGTCCTTCCTCTCTAGAGCGGGGGGGAAGCGCGGCCGGGGAGCTGTTTTTT. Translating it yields CASSPSSLERGGSAAGELFF.

The CDR3 is CASSLGQGARNSPLHF. CDR3 DNA: TGTGCCAGCTCACTTGGACAGGGGGCGCGTAATTCACCCCTCCACTTT. The rearrangement links TRBV18 to TRBJ1-6; TRBD1 aligns across 11 bases. The length of the CDR3 is 16 residues. With 4 bases clipped from V and 6 bases from J, the junction kept 5 bases outside the gene matches. Germline loops: CDR1 KGHSH, CDR2 LQKENI. Full variable domain (remainder filled in from reference TRBV18 and TRBJ1-6): NAGVMQNPRHLVRRRGQEARLRCSPMKGHSHVYWYRQLPEEGLKFMVYLQKENIIDESGMPKERFSAEFPKEGPSILRIQQVVRGDSAAYFCASSLGQGARNSPLHFGNGTRLTVT.

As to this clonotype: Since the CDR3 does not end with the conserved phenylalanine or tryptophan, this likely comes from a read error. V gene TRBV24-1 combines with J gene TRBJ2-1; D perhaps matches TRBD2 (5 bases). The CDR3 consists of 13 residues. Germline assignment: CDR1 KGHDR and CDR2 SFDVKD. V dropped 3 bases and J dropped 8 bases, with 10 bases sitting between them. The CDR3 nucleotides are TGTGCCACCAGTGATCCCGAGAGGGATGAGCAGTTCCTC. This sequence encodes CATSDPERDEQFL.

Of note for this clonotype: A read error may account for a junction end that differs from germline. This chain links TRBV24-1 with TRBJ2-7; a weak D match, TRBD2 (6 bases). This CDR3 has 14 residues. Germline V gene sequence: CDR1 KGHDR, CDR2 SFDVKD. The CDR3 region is CATSDPPGGARQYF. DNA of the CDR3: TGCGCCACCAGTGATCCCCCCGGCGGGGCTCGACAGTACTTC.

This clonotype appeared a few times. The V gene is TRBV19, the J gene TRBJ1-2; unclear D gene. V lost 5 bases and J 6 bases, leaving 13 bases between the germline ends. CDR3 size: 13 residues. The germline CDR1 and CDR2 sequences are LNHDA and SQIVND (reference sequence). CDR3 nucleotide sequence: TGTGCCAGTAGTCTACTACACAAGGATGGCTACACCTTC. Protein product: CASSLLHKDGYTF.

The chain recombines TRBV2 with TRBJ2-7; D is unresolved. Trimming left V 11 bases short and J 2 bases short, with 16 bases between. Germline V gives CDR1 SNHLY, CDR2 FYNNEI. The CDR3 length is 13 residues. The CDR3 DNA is TGTGCCCCAAGGACCTACCTTCCCTACGAGCAGTACTTC. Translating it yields CAPRTYLPYEQYF.

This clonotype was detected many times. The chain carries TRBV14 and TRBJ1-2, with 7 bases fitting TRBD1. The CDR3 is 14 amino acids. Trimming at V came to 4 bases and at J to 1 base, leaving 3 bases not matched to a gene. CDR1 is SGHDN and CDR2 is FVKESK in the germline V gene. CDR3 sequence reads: CASSPQGGNYGYTF. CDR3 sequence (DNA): TGTGCCAGCAGCCCCCAGGGGGGTAACTATGGCTACACCTTC.

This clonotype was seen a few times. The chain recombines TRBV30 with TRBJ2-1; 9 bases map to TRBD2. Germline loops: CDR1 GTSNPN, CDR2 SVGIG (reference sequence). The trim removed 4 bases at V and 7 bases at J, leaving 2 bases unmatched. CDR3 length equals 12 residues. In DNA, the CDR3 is TGTGCCTGGACTAGCGGGGTGAATGAGCAGTTCTTC. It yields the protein CAWTSGVNEQFF.

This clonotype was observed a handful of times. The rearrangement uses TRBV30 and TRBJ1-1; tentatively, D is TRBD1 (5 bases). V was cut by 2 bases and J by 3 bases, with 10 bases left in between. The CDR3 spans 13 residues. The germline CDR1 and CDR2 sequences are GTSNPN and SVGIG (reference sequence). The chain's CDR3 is CAWSLEGYTEAFF. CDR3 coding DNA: TGTGCCTGGAGTCTCGAGGGGTACACTGAAGCTTTCTTT.

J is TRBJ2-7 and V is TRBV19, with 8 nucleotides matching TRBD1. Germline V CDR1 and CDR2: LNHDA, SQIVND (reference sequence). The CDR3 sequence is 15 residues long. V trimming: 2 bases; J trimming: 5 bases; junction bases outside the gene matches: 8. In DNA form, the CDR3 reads TGTGCCAGTAGTATAACCGGACAGGGACGGAACGAGCAGTACTTC. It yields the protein CASSITGQGRNEQYF.